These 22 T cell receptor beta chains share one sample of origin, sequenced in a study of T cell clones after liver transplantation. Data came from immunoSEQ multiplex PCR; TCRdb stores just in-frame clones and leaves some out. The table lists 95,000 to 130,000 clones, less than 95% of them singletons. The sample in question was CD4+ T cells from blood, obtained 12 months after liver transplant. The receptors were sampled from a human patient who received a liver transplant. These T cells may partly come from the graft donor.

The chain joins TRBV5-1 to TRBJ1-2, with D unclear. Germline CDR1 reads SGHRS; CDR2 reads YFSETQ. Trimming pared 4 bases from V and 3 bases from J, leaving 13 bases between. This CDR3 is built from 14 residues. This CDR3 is CASSPEGGDYGYTF. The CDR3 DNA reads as TGCGCCAGCAGCCCCGAAGGCGGGGACTATGGCTACACCTTC.

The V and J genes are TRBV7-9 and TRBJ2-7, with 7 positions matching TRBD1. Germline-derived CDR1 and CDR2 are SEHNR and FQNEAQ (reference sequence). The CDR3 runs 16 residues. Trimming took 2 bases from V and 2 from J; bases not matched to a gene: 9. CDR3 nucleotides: TGTGCCAGCAGCTTACTAGACAGGGTGACCCCCTACGAGCAGTACTTC. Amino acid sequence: CASSLLDRVTPYEQYF.

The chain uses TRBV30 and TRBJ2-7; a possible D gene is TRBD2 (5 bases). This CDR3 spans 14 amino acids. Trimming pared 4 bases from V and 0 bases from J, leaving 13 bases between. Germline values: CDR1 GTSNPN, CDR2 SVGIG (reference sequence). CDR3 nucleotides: TGTGCCTGGAAGGGCGGGCGGAGCTCCTACGAGCAGTACTTC. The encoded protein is CAWKGGRSSYEQYF.

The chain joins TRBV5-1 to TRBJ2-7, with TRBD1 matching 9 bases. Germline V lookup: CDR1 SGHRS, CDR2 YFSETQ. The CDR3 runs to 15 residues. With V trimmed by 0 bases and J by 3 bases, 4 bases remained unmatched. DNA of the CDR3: TGCGCCAGCAGCTTGGGGACAGGGGCCTACTACGAGCAGTACTTC. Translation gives CASSLGTGAYYEQYF.

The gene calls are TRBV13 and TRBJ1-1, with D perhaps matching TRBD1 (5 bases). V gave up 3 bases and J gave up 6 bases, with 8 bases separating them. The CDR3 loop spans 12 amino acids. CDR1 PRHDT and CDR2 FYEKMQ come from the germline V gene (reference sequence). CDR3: CASSFGGAEAFF. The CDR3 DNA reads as TGTGCCAGCAGCTTTGGGGGTGCTGAAGCTTTCTTT.

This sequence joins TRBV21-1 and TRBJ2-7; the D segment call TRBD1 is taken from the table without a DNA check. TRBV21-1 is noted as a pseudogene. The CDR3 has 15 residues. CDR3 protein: CASSGRRQGECEQYF. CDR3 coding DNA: TGTGCCAGCAGCGGGCGAAGACAGGGGGAATGCGAGCAGTACTTC.

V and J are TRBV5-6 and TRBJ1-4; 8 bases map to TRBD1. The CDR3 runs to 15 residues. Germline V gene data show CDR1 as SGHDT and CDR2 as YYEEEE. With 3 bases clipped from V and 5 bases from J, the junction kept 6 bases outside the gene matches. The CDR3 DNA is TGTGCCAGCAGCTATCGCCAGGGGGCCAATGAAAAACTGTTTTTT. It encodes CASSYRQGANEKLFF.

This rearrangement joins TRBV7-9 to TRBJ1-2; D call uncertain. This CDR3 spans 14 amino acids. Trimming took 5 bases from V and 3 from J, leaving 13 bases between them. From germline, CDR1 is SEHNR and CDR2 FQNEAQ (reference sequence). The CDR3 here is CASSREQSHYGYTF. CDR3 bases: TGTGCCAGCAGCAGGGAACAGTCTCACTATGGCTACACCTTC.

Written as DNA, the CDR3 is TGTGCCAGCACCTTATCGACGGAGGAGGGGGCAACACAAGATACGCAGTATTTT. This codes for CASTLSTEEGATQDTQYF. The chain links TRBV28 to TRBJ2-3; possible D gene TRBD1, 7 bases. From germline, CDR1 is MDHEN and CDR2 SYDVKM. Trimming took off 7 bases at V and 5 bases at J, with 28 bases between the two ends. The CDR3 is made up of 18 amino acids.

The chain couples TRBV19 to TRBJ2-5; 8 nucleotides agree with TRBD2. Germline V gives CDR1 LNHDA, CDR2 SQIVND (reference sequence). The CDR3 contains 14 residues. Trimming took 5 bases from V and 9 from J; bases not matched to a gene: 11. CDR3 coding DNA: TGTGCCAGTAGTCCCCTAGCGGGCCCATGGGCCCAGTACTTC. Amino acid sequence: CASSPLAGPWAQYF.

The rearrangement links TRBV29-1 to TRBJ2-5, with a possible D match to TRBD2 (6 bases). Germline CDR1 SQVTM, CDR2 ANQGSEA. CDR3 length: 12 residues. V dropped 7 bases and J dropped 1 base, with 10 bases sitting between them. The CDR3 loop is CSGEESQETQYF. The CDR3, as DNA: TGCAGCGGGGAGGAGTCCCAAGAGACCCAGTACTTC.

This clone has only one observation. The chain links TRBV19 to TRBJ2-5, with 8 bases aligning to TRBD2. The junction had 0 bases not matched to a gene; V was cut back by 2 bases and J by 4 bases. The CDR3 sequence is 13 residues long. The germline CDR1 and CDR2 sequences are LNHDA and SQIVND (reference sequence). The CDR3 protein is CASSITSGETQYF. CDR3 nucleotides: TGTGCCAGTAGTATAACTAGCGGAGAGACCCAGTACTTC. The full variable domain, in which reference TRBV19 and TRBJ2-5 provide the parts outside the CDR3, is DGGITQSPKYLFRKEGQNVTLSCEQNLNHDAMYWYRQDPGQGLRLIYYSQIVNDFQKGDIAEGYSVSREKKESFPLTVTSAQKNPTAFYLCASSITSGETQYFGPGTRLLVL.

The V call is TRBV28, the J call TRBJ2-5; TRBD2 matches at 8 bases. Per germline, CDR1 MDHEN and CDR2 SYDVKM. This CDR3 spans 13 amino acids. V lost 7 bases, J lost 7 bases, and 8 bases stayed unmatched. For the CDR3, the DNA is TGTGCCAGCACCCCGAGCGGGAGTCGGACCCAGTACTTC. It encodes CASTPSGSRTQYF.

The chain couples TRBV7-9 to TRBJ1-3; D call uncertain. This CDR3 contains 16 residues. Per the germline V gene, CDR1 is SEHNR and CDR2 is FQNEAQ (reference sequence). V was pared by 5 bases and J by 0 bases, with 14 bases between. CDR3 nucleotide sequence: TGTGCCAGCAGCCAGGACGGAGTCTTCTCTGGAAACACCATATATTTT. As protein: CASSQDGVFSGNTIYF.

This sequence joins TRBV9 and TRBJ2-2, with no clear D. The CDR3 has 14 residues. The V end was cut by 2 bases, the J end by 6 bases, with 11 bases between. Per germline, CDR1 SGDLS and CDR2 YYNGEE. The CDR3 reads CASSVHLGSGELFF. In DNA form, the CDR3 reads TGTGCCAGCAGCGTTCACCTAGGCTCCGGGGAGCTGTTTTTT.

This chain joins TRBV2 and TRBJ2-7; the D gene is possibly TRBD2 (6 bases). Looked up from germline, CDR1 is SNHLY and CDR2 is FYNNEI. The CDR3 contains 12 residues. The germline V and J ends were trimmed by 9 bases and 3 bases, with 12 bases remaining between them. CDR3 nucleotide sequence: TGTGCCAGTCATGGGACTGGCTACGAGCAGTACTTC. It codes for CASHGTGYEQYF.

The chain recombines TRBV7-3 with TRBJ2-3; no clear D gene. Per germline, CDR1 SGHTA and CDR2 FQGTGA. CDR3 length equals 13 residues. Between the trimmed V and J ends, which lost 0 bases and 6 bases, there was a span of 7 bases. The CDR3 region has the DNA TGTGCCAGCAGCTTAACCGGCTTGGATACGCAGTATTTT. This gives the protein CASSLTGLDTQYF.

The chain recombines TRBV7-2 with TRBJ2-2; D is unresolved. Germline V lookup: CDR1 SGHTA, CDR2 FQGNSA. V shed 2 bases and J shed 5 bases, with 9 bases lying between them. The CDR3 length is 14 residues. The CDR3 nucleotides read TGTGCCAGCAGCTTATGGCGCGGAACCGGGGAGCTGTTTTTT. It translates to CASSLWRGTGELFF.

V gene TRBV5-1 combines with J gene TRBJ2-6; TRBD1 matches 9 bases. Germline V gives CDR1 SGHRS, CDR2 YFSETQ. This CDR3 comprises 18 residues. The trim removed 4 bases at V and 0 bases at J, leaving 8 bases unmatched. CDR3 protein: CASSISGTGSSGANVLTF. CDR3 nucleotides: TGCGCCAGCAGCATCTCCGGGACAGGGTCCTCTGGGGCCAACGTCCTGACTTTC.

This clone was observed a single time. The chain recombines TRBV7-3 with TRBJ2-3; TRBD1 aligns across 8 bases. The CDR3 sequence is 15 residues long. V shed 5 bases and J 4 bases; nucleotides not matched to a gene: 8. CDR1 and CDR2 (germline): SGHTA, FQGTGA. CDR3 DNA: TGTGCCAGCAGCCCATATGGACAGGGCTCAGATACGCAGTATTTT. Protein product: CASSPYGQGSDTQYF. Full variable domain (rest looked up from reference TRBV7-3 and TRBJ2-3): GAGVSQTPSNKVTEKGKYVELRCDPISGHTALYWYRQSLGQGPEFLIYFQGTGAADDSGLPNDRFFAVRPEGSVSTLKIQRTERGDSAVYLCASSPYGQGSDTQYFGPGTRLTVL.

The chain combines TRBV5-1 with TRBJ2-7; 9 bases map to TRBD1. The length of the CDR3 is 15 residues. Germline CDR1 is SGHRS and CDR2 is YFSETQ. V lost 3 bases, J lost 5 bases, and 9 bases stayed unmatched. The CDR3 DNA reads TGCGCCAGCAGCTCCGAAGGGACAGGGTTACACGAGCAGTACTTC. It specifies CASSSEGTGLHEQYF.

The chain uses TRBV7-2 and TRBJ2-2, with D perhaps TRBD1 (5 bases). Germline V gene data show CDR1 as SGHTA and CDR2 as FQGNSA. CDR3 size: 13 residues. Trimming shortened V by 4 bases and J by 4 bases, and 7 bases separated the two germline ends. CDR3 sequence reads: CASSSQATGELFF. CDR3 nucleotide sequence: TGTGCCAGCAGCTCACAGGCCACCGGGGAGCTGTTTTTT.